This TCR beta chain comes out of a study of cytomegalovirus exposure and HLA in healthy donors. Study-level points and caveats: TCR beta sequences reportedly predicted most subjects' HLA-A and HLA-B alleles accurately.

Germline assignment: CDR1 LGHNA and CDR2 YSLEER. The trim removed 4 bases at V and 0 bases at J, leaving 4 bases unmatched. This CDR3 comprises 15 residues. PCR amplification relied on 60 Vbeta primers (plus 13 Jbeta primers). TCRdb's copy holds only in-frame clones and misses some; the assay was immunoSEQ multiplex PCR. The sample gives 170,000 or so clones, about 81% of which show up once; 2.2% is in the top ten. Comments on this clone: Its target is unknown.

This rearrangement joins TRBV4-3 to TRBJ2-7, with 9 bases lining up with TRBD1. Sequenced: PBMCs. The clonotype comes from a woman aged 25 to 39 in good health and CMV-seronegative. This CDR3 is CASSPGQGSSYEQYF. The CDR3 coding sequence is TGCGCCAGCAGCCCGGGACAGGGAAGCTCCTACGAGCAGTACTTC.